The text below deals with one TCR beta chain. This clone was counted between two and nine times. The target of this receptor is not known. Within one base of it there is no much larger clone, and no base qualities were kept. No patient had received any treatment before thyroid surgery. Using T-cell receptor beta sequencing, the researchers looked back retrospectively at clinical samples from patients, gathered between about 2012 and 2019. The data derive from a study of metastatic and nonmetastatic thyroid tumors (dated by TCRdb to the early 2020s). Background for the entire study: The researchers compared repertoires between peripheral blood samples and tumor or nodule tissue samples from patients with malignant or benign thyroid disease. Paper-wide results and their limitations: In both blood and tumor samples, TCR beta diversity was reported to be significantly higher in malignant tumors than in benign nodules.

Including the terminal cysteine and phenylalanine, the CDR3 comprises 15 residues. CDR3 DNA only is kept here, 45 bases in frame from base 1. The trim is 5 bases for V and 3 bases for J, with a gap of 14 bases between the germline ends. Per the germline V gene, MDHEN is the CDR1 and SYDVKM is the CDR2. The library was made by PCR. Sequencing instrument: Illumina HiSeq 4000. The TCR beta-chain CDR3 region of each patient was profiled by high-throughput sequencing. From the authors' description of their analysis: The researchers built a classifier to tell apart papillary thyroid cancer patients with distant metastasis, based on CDR3 differences among clinicopathological groups. The Shannon index was used to assess repertoire diversity, and the Morisita-Horn index was used to assess tumor-blood repertoire similarity. TCRdb ran its own pipeline on the public reads, namely fastp trimming at Q25 and MiXCR clone calling, and kept in-frame beta chains. None of the V and J calls come from the authors' own analysis; TCRdb made them. The sample table records roughly 24,000 clones; about 17% of these occur just once. The ten largest account for roughly 2.8% of the sample.

This receptor was obtained from a male donor with papillary thyroid cancer or a benign thyroid nodule (not recorded which). Some clones in this sample may be carry-over from other donors' samples. Sequences were obtained from adjacent normal tissue. The chain joins TRBV28 to TRBJ1-3; the D gene is not confidently resolved. The CDR3: CASSLGEGGGNTIYF. Here is the DNA: TGTGCCAGCAGTCTCGGGGAGGGCGGTGGAAACACCATATATTTT.